The source of this T cell receptor (beta chain) is a study of blood T cell repertoires in COVID-19. Study overall: The study drew acute and convalescent COVID-19 samples from the United States, Italy and Spain.

Trimming cost V 6 bases and J 6 bases; bases outside gene matches: 12. The CDR3 has 16 residues. In germline, CDR1 is SGHRS, CDR2 YFSETQ. Libraries were prepared by immunoSEQ multiplex PCR; TCRdb keeps only in-frame clonotypes and omits some of them. This table has approximately 170,000 clones, around four fifths appearing once. This chain connects TRBV5-1 to TRBJ2-2, with TRBD1 matching over 9 bases. The specimen was PBMCs or T cells enriched from blood (not recorded which). The TCR sequence derives from a woman aged 45-60 years in a cohort exposed to, infected with or recovered from COVID-19 (not recorded which). The CDR3 spells CASTATGQGSAGELFF. The CDR3 coding sequence is TGCGCCAGCACCGCCACCGGACAGGGGTCGGCCGGGGAGCTGTTTTTT. Using reference TRBV5-1 and TRBJ2-2 for the parts outside the CDR3, the full variable domain is KAGVTQTPRYLIKTRGQQVTLSCSPISGHRSVSWYQQTPGQGLQFLFEYFSETQRNKGNFPGRFSGRQFSNSRSEMNVSTLELGDSALYLCASTATGQGSAGELFFGEGSRLTVL.